The 26 T cell receptor beta chains reported below all come from one sample, sequenced in a study of vaccination effects on CD4 cells after COVID-19. Sequencing was performed with immunoSEQ multiplex PCR; in TCRdb, only in-frame clones are kept and a portion is missing. There are around 40,000 clones in the sample; approximately 81% occur only once, and just under 30% lies in the top ten. These receptors' antigens are unknown. Ahead of sequencing, the ViraFEST assay grew antigen-specific CD4+ T cells using viral peptide pools. The culture ran for about eleven days before CD4+ T cells were isolated. The person was diagnosed with PCR-confirmed SARS-CoV-2 infection between March and December 2020. Sequenced here: CD4+ T cells from PBMCs cultured with a peptide pool, sampled before COVID-19 vaccination. Receptors were obtained from a human donor who had a prior SARS-CoV-2 infection.

The chain carries TRBV9 and TRBJ1-2; perhaps TRBD1 as D (6 bases). Deletions cut 0 bases from V and 3 bases from J, with 24 bases between. Per germline, CDR1 SGDLS and CDR2 YYNGEE. The CDR3 covers 19 residues. The DNA for the CDR3 is TGTGCCAGCAGCGTAGAGCCTTTTGGGGTAGGGGGTTTATACTATGGCTACACCTTC. Translating it yields CASSVEPFGVGGLYYGYTF.

V is TRBV6-4 and J is TRBJ2-1; D unclear. The CDR3 sequence is 15 residues long. Germline assignment: CDR1 MRHNA and CDR2 SNTAGT. V was trimmed by 0 bases and J by 0 bases, leaving 6 bases between them. The CDR3 sequence is CASSDSRSSYNEQFF. CDR3 DNA: TGTGCCAGCAGTGACTCGCGGAGCTCCTACAATGAGCAGTTCTTC.

The chain is built from TRBV3-1 (or the pseudogene TRBV3-2) and TRBJ2-7; possible D gene TRBD1, 5 bases. Per the germline V gene, CDR1 is LGHDT and CDR2 is YNNKEL (reference sequence). The CDR3 extends over 13 amino acids. V lost 1 base, J lost 7 bases, and 11 bases lay in between. CDR3 coding DNA: TGTGCCAGCAGCCAAGGCAGGGTGGGTGAGCAGTACTTC. It codes for CASSQGRVGEQYF.

The V gene is TRBV12-5, the J gene TRBJ1-1; no clear D gene. V shed 4 bases and J shed 1 base, with 13 bases lying between them. CDR1 is LGHNT, CDR2 FRNRAP, per germline. This CDR3 has 15 residues. CDR3 bases: TGTGCTAGTGGTTCCCCGGACCGGAAGAACACTGAAGCTTTCTTT. It is translated as CASGSPDRKNTEAFF.

This clone was seen a handful of times. The V gene is TRBV5-4, the J gene TRBJ2-2; maybe TRBD2 (6 bases). Germline CDR1 reads SGHNT; CDR2 reads YYREEE (reference sequence). This CDR3 has 14 residues. The V end lost 3 bases, the J end lost 6 bases, and 12 bases lay between the germline ends. CDR3 in amino acids: CASSSASGAGELFF. In nucleotides, the CDR3 is TGTGCCAGCAGCTCGGCGTCGGGAGCCGGGGAGCTGTTTTTT. Based on the CDR3 plus reference TRBV5-4 and TRBJ2-2, the full variable domain is ETGVTQSPTHLIKTRGQQVTLRCSSQSGHNTVSWYQQALGQGPQFIFQYYREEENGRGNFPPRFSGLQFPNYSSELNVNALELDDSALYLCASSSASGAGELFFGEGSRLTVL.

This clone appeared once. This rearrangement joins TRBV5-1 to TRBJ1-3, with D unresolved. CDR1 is SGHRS and CDR2 is YFSETQ in the germline V gene. CDR3 length equals 15 residues. With 4 bases removed from V and 4 bases from J, the gap between germline ends came to 15 bases. The CDR3 DNA reads TGCGCCAGCAGCGACGGACGGTCGGGGGGAAACACCATATATTTT. Translation: CASSDGRSGGNTIYF.

V and J are TRBV7-8 and TRBJ1-4; 9 bases map to TRBD1. The CDR3 sequence is 15 residues long. Germline trimming cut 5 bases from V and 7 bases from J; bases unmatched to any gene: 8. Germline V gene lookup returns CDR1 SGHVS and CDR2 FQNEAQ. Here the CDR3 DNA reads TGTGCCAGCAGCCGAACAGGGGGCATAGGTGAAAAACTGTTTTTT. This gives the protein CASSRTGGIGEKLFF. The full variable domain, rest sourced from reference TRBV7-8 and TRBJ1-4, is GAGVSQSPRYKVAKRGQDVALRCDPISGHVSLFWYQQALGQGPEFLTYFQNEAQLDKSGLPSDRFFAERPEGSVSTLKIQRTQQEDSAVYLCASSRTGGIGEKLFFGSGTQLSVL.

In this sample, this clone turned up once. The J gene is TRBJ2-5, the V gene TRBV4-1; 9 nucleotides align to TRBD2. Per the germline V gene, CDR1 is MGHRA and CDR2 is YSYEKL. CDR3 size: 13 residues. The junction had 1 base not matched to a gene; V was cut back by 4 bases and J by 4 bases. As DNA, the CDR3 is TGCGCCAGCAGCCGCGGGGGGGTAGAGACCCAGTACTTC. Translated, it gives CASSRGGVETQYF.

This clone showed up just once. This chain uses TRBV2 with TRBJ2-7; 7 bases agree with TRBD1. Losses at the gene ends were 7 bases for V and 7 bases for J; bases not matched to a gene: 13. This CDR3 comprises 14 residues. Germline loops: CDR1 SNHLY, CDR2 FYNNEI. Written as DNA, the CDR3 is TGTGCCAGCAAAGGGGAAACAGGGGTGAAAGAGCAGTACTTC. Protein product: CASKGETGVKEQYF.

J is TRBJ2-5 and V is TRBV7-3; D is unclear. With 9 bases removed from V and 5 bases from J, the gap between germline ends came to 16 bases. Germline V lookup: CDR1 SGHTA, CDR2 FQGTGA. This CDR3 has 13 residues. The CDR3 DNA sequence: TGTGCCAGTGCTCGAAGTCAATCGGAGACCCAGTACTTC. Protein: CASARSQSETQYF.

The chain uses TRBV20-1 and TRBJ2-3; a weak D match, TRBD1 (5 bases). Germline V lookup: CDR1 DFQATT, CDR2 SNEGSKA (reference sequence). V lost 3 bases, J lost 1 base, and 14 bases lay in between. The CDR3 totals 15 residues. This chain's CDR3 is CSASGPGMRTDTQYF. The DNA for the CDR3 is TGCAGTGCTAGTGGTCCAGGGATGCGCACAGATACGCAGTATTTT.

The rearrangement uses TRBV7-6 and TRBJ2-2; TRBD1 matches at 12 bases. The V gene end was trimmed by 4 bases and the J gene end by 3 bases; junction bases not matched to a gene: 12. CDR1 is SGHVS and CDR2 is FNYEAQ in the germline V gene. The CDR3 spans 19 residues. The CDR3 bases are TGTGCCAGCAGCTGGGACAGGGGGCGCGCGGCGGAGTACACCGGGGAGCTGTTTTTT. Translating it yields CASSWDRGRAAEYTGELFF.

The gene calls are TRBV5-6 and TRBJ2-2; D gene ambiguous. Deletions cut 4 bases from V and 5 bases from J, with 12 bases between. In germline, CDR1 is SGHDT, CDR2 YYEEEE. This CDR3 is 14 amino acids long. The CDR3 here is CASSRWGGTGELFF. CDR3 nucleotides: TGTGCCAGCAGCCGGTGGGGTGGGACCGGGGAGCTGTTTTTT.

This chain connects TRBV4-1 to TRBJ2-1; 8 nucleotides match TRBD2. Germline loops: CDR1 MGHRA, CDR2 YSYEKL. V dropped 5 bases and J dropped 7; count of bases not matched to a gene: 7. The CDR3 contains 14 residues. The CDR3 spells CASSTRGGPNEQFF. CDR3 coding DNA: TGCGCCAGCAGCACACGGGGGGGCCCGAATGAGCAGTTCTTC.

J is TRBJ1-2 and V is TRBV6-4; TRBD1 agrees at 10 bases. The CDR3 runs to 16 residues. V gave up 6 bases and J gave up 3 bases; unmatched junction bases: 10. CDR1 is MRHNA, CDR2 SNTAGT, per germline. The CDR3 region is CASSYGDRGRDYGYTF. CDR3 DNA sequence: TGTGCCAGCAGCTACGGGGACAGGGGACGGGACTATGGCTACACCTTC.

The chain is built from TRBV2 and TRBJ2-2; TRBD2 matches at 8 bases. Germline CDR1 reads SNHLY; CDR2 reads FYNNEI. The CDR3 length is 14 residues. V gave up 6 bases and J gave up 5 bases; unmatched junction bases: 5. The CDR3 sequence: CASSSGSWTGELFF. CDR3 bases: TGTGCCAGCAGCAGCGGGAGTTGGACCGGGGAGCTGTTTTTT. The full variable domain, completed using reference TRBV2 and TRBJ2-2, is EPEVTQTPSHQVTQMGQEVILRCVPISNHLYFYWYRQILGQKVEFLVSFYNNEISEKSEIFDDQFSVERPDGSNFTLKIRSTKLEDSAMYFCASSSGSWTGELFFGEGSRLTVL.

The gene calls are TRBV5-8 and TRBJ2-2, with D possibly matching TRBD1 (6 bases). V was shortened by 4 bases and J by 6 bases, with 19 bases between the two germline ends. The CDR3 is made up of 16 amino acids. Germline V lookup: CDR1 SGHTS, CDR2 YDEGEE. CDR3 protein: CASSRGVRGSPGELFF. For the CDR3, the DNA is TGTGCCAGCAGCCGTGGCGTAAGGGGGTCCCCCGGGGAGCTGTTTTTT.

The rearrangement uses TRBV3-1 (or the pseudogene TRBV3-2) and TRBJ2-7, with D possibly matching TRBD2 (7 bases). Germline-derived CDR1 and CDR2 are LGHDT and YNNKEL (reference sequence). CDR3 size: 16 residues. Trimming stripped 3 bases from V and 6 bases from J, with 21 bases between. The CDR3 DNA sequence: TGTGCCAGCAGCCATCTACAGGGAGGTGGGAGGGGCGAGCAGTACTTC. Protein product: CASSHLQGGGRGEQYF.

The rearrangement links TRBV5-4 to TRBJ2-5, with 7 bases lining up with TRBD1. CDR3 length equals 15 residues. Trimming removed 1 base from V and 2 bases from J; junction bases left unmatched: 5. CDR1 is SGHNT and CDR2 is YYREEE in the germline V gene (reference sequence). CDR3 nucleotides: TGTGCCAGCAGCTTGAGAAGCAGGGGGCAAGAGACCCAGTACTTC. Translation gives CASSLRSRGQETQYF.

The V gene is TRBV24-1, the J gene TRBJ2-3; TRBD2 is a possible D gene (5 bases). Between the trimmed V and J ends, which lost 3 bases and 0 bases, there was a span of 9 bases. The CDR3 length is 15 residues. CDR1 is KGHDR, CDR2 SFDVKD, per germline. CDR3 in DNA: TGTGCCACCAGTGATGGAGGCTCTAGCACAGATACGCAGTATTTT. Residues: CATSDGGSSTDTQYF.

This chain connects TRBV10-3 to TRBJ2-6, with 7 bases lining up with TRBD1. In germline, CDR1 is ENHRY, CDR2 SYGVKD. The CDR3 sequence is 14 residues long. V was clipped by 10 bases and J by 4 bases; unmatched bases: 7. Written as DNA, the CDR3 is TGTGCCACCTTCACAGGGGTCGGGGCCAACGTCCTGACTTTC. This codes for CATFTGVGANVLTF.

The CDR3 is CASSPAGDRVFGYTF. The DNA of the CDR3 is TGTGCCAGCAGCCCAGCGGGGGACAGGGTTTTTGGCTACACCTTC. This sequence joins TRBV5-6 and TRBJ1-2, with 9 bases identical to TRBD1. The V gene's germline CDR1 is SGHDT and CDR2 YYEEEE. This CDR3 comprises 15 residues. The junction had 11 bases not matched to a gene; V was cut back by 4 bases and J by 7 bases.

The chain couples TRBV5-1 to TRBJ2-5, with 11 bases identical to TRBD2. The CDR3 has 15 residues. V trimming: 1 base; J trimming: 5 bases; junction bases outside the gene matches: 4. Germline CDR1 and CDR2: SGHRS and YFSETQ. CDR3 DNA: TGCGCCAGCAGCTTGACGGGACTAGCGGTGGAGACCCAGTACTTC. Translated: CASSLTGLAVETQYF. The variable domain in full, completed from reference TRBV5-1 and TRBJ2-5, reads KAGVTQTPRYLIKTRGQQVTLSCSPISGHRSVSWYQQTPGQGLQFLFEYFSETQRNKGNFPGRFSGRQFSNSRSEMNVSTLELGDSALYLCASSLTGLAVETQYFGPGTRLLVL.

CDR3 residues: CASTSTGVQGPDTQYF. CDR3 DNA sequence: TGTGCCAGCACTTCGACAGGGGTCCAGGGCCCAGATACGCAGTATTTT. V is TRBV6-6 and J is TRBJ2-3; 8 positions agree with TRBD1. Germline trimming cut 7 bases from V and 4 bases from J; bases unmatched to any gene: 13. Germline V CDR1 and CDR2: MNHNY, SVGAGI (reference sequence). CDR3 length: 16 amino acids.

The gene calls are TRBV4-1 and TRBJ2-4; no clear D gene. CDR3 length: 18 amino acids. Trimming left V 2 bases short and J 0 bases short, with 17 bases between. Germline-derived CDR1 and CDR2 are MGHRA and YSYEKL. CDR3 in DNA: TGCGCCAGCAGCCAATCCCTGGCCAAAACACTAGCCAAAAACATTCAGTACTTC. Protein sequence: CASSQSLAKTLAKNIQYF.

This clone was picked up one time. This chain uses TRBV5-5 with TRBJ2-7; 7 nucleotides agree with TRBD1. CDR3 length equals 14 residues. Germline V CDR1 and CDR2: SGHKS, YYEKEE (reference sequence). The V segment lost 2 bases and the J segment 3 bases; nucleotides outside the gene matches: 5. The CDR3 coding sequence is TGTGCCAGCAGCTTAAGGGGGCAGATCTACGAGCAGTACTTC. Amino acid sequence: CASSLRGQIYEQYF.